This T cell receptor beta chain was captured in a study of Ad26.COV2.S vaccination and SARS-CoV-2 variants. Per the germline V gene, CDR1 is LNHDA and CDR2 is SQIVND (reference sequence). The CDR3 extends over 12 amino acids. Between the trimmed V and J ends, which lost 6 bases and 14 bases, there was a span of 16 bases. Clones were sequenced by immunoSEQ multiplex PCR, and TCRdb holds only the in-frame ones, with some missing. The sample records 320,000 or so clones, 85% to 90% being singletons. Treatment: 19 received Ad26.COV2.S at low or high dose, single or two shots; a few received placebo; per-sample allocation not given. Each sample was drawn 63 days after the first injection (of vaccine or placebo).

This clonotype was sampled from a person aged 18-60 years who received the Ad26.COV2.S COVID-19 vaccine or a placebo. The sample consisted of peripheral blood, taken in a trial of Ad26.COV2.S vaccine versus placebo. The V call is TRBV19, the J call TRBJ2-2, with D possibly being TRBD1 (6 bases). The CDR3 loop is CASSAGQIVLFF. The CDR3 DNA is TGTGCCAGTAGCGCCGGACAGATCGTCCTGTTTTTT.